This T cell receptor beta chain stems from a study of response to subunit inactivated influenza vaccine. The study, taken as a whole, reports: Few new T cells, the authors suggested, are recruited by each seasonal influenza vaccination.

A single record per CDR3 protein comes from TCRdb applying MiXCR to the RT-PCR reads. This sample has over 800,000 distinct CDR3 sequences; about 20% occur once, and the top ten carry roughly 10%. The trim removed 4 bases at V and 2 bases at J, leaving 2 bases unmatched. This CDR3 is 17 amino acids long. Germline CDR1 is MNHEY and CDR2 is SVGEGT. Regarding this clonotype: As yet, its antigen is unknown.

This rearrangement joins TRBV6-2 or TRBV6-3 to TRBJ2-2, with 15 bases fitting TRBD2. Specimen: PBMCs from blood, collected around 5 days after vaccination. The sequence was obtained from a man aged 50 to 59 who received an inactivated influenza vaccine. CDR3 residues: CASSWTSGRANTGELFF. For the CDR3, the DNA is TGTGCCAGCAGTTGGACTAGCGGGAGGGCAAACACCGGGGAGCTGTTTTTT.